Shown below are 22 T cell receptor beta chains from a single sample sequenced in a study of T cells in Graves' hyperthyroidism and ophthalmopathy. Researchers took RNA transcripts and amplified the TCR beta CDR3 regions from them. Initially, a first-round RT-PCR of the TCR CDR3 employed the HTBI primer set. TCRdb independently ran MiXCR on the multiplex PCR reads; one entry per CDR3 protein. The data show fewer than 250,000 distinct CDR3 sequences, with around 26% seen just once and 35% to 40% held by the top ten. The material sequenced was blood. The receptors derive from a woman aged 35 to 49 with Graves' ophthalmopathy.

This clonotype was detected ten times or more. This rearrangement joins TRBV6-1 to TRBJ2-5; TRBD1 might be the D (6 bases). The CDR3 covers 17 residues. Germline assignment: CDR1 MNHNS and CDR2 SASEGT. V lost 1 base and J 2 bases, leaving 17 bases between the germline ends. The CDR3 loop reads CASSEDRFWGQQETQYF. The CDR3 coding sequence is TGTGCCAGCAGTGAAGACCGCTTCTGGGGGCAACAAGAGACCCAGTACTTC.

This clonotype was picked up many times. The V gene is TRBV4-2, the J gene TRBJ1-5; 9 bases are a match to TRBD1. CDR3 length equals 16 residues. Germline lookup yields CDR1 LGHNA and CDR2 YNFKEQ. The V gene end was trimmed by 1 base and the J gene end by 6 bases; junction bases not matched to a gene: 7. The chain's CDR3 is CASSQGDRDEGQPQHF. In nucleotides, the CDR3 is TGTGCCAGCAGCCAAGGGGACAGGGACGAGGGTCAGCCCCAGCATTTT.

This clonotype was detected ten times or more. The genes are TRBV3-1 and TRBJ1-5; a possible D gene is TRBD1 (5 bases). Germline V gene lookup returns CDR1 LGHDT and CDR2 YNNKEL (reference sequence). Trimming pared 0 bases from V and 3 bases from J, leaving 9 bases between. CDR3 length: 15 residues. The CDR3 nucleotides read TGTGCCAGCAGCCAAGAGGCGGGGCTCAATCAGCCCCAGCATTTT. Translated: CASSQEAGLNQPQHF.

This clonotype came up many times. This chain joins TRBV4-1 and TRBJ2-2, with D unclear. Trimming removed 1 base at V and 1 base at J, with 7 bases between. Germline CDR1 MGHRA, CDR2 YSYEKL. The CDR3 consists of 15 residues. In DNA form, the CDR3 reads TGCGCCAGCAGCCAAGTCATTCAGAACACCGGGGAGCTGTTTTTT. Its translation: CASSQVIQNTGELFF.

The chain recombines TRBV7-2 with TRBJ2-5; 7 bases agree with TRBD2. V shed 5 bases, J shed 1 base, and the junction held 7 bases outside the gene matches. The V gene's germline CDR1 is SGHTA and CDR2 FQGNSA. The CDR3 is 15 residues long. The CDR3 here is CASSLTAGLQETQYF. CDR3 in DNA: TGTGCCAGCAGCCTGACAGCGGGACTCCAAGAGACCCAGTACTTC. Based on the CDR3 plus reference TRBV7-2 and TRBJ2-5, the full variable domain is GAGVSQSPSNKVTEKGKDVELRCDPISGHTALYWYRQSLGQGLEFLIYFQGNSAPDKSGLPSDRFSAERTGGSVSTLTIQRTQQEDSAVYLCASSLTAGLQETQYFGPGTRLLVL.

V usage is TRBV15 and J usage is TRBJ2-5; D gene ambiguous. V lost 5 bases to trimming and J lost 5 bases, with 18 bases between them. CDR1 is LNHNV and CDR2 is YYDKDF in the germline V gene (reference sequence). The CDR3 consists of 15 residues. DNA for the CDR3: TGTGCCACCAGCGTGCGCCCGGCCTTGGGGGAGACCCAGTACTTC. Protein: CATSVRPALGETQYF.

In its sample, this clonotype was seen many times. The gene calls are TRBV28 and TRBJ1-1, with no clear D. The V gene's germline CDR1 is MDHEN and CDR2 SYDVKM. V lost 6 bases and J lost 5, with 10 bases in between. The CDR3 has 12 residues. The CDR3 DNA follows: TGTGCCAGCAGCATTTTATATACTGAAGCTTTCTTT. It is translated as CASSILYTEAFF.

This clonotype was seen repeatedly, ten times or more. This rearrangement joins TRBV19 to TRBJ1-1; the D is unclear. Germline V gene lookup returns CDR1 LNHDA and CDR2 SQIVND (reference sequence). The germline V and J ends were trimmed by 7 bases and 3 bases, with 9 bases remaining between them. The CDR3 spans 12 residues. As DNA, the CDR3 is TGTGCCAGTACCCTCCGGGACACTGAAGCTTTCTTT. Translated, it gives CASTLRDTEAFF.

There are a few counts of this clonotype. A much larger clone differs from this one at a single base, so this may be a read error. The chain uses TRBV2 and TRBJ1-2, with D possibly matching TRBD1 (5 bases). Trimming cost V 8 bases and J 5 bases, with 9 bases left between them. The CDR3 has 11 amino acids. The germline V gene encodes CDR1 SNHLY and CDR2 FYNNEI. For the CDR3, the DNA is TGTGCCAGCGTAGGGGTTTATGGCTACACCTTC. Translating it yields CASVGVYGYTF.

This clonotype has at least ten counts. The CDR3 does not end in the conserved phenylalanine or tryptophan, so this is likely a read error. The CDR3 coding sequence is TGTGCCAGCAGTTTTAACAGGGCTATGGAGACCCAGTACCTC. This translates into CASSFNRAMETQYL. The chain uses TRBV27 and TRBJ2-5, with D tentatively TRBD1 (6 bases). CDR3 length equals 14 residues. In germline, CDR1 is MNHEY, CDR2 SMNVEV (reference sequence). The V end lost 3 bases, the J end lost 5 bases, and 13 bases lay between the germline ends.

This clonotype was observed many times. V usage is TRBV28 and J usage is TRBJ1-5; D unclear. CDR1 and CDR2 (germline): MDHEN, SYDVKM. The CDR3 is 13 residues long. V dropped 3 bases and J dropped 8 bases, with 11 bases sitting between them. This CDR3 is CASSFKGFEPQHF. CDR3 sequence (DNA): TGTGCCAGCAGTTTCAAAGGGTTTGAGCCCCAGCATTTT.

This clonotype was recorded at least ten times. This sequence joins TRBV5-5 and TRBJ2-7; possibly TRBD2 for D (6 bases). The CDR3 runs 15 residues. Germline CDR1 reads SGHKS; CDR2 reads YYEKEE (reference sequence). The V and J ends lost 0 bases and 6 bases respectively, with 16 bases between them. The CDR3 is CASSLVGGSFGEQYF. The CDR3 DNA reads TGTGCCAGCAGCTTGGTCGGGGGTTCCTTCGGCGAGCAGTACTTC. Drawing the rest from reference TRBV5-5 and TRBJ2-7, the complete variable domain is DAGVTQSPTHLIKTRGQQVTLRCSPISGHKSVSWYQQVLGQGPQFIFQYYEKEERGRGNFPDRFSARQFPNYSSELNVNALLLGDSALYLCASSLVGGSFGEQYFGPGTRLTVT.

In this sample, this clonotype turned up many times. In nucleotides, the CDR3 is TGTGCCAGCAGATGGGCTAGCGGGAGTGGAAACACCGGGGAGCTGTTTTTT. Translation: CASRWASGSGNTGELFF. This chain uses TRBV12-3 or TRBV12-4 with TRBJ2-2; TRBD2 matches 10 bases. V dropped 6 bases and J dropped 2; count of bases not matched to a gene: 9. The CDR3 loop spans 17 amino acids.

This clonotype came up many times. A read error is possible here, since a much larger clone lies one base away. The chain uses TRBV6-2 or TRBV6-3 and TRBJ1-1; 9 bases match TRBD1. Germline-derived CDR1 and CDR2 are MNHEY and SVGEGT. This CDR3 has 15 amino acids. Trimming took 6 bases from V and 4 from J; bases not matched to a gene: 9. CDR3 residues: CASRPHRGLSTEAFF. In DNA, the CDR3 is TGTGCCAGCAGGCCTCACAGGGGGCTGAGCACTGAAGCTTTCTTT.

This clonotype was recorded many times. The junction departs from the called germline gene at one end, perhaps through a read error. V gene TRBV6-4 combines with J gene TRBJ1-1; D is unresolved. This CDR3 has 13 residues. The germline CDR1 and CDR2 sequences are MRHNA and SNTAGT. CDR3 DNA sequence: TGTGCCAGCAGTATCGGACGGAACGCTGAAGCTTTCTTT. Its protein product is CASSIGRNAEAFF.

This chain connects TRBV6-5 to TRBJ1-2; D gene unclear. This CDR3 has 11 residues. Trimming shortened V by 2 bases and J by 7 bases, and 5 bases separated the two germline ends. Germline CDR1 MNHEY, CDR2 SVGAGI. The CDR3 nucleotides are TGTGCCAGCAGTTACCTAGGTGGCTACACCTTC. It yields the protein CASSYLGGYTF.

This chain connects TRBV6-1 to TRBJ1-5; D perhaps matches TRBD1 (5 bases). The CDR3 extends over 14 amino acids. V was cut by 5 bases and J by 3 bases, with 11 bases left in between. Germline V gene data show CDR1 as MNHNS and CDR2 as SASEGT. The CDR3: CASSQPGTNQPQHF. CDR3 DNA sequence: TGTGCCAGCAGTCAACCCGGGACCAATCAGCCCCAGCATTTT.

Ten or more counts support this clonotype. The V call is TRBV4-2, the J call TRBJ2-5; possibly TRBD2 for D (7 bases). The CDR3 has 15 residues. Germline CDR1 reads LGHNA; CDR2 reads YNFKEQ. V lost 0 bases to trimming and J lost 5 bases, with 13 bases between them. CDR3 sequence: CASSQDEGGAETQYF. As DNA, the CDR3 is TGTGCCAGCAGCCAAGATGAAGGGGGGGCGGAGACCCAGTACTTC.

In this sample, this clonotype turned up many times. CDR3 residues: CASSPGVGQVVETQYF. The CDR3 DNA follows: TGTGCCAGCAGCCCAGGGGTGGGACAGGTTGTAGAGACCCAGTACTTC. The rearrangement joins TRBV7-9 to TRBJ2-5, with 8 nucleotides matching TRBD1. The length of the CDR3 is 16 residues. V was clipped by 5 bases and J by 4 bases; unmatched bases: 12. Germline V gene data show CDR1 as SEHNR and CDR2 as FQNEAQ (reference sequence).

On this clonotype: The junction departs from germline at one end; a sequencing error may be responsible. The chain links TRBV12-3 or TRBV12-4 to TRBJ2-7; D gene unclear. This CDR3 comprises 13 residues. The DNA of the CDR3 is TGTGCCAGCAGCTGTCGGACCATCTACGAGCAGTCCTTC. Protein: CASSCRTIYEQSF.

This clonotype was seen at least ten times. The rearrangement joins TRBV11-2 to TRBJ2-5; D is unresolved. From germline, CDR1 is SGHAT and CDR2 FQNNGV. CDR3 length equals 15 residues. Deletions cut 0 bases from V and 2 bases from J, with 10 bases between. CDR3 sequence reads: CASSLDPVRQETQYF. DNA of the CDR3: TGTGCCAGCAGCTTAGATCCAGTGAGGCAAGAGACCCAGTACTTC.

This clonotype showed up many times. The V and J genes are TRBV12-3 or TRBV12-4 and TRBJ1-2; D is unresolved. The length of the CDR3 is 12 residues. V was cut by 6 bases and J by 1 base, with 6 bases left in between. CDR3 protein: CASSQINYGYTF. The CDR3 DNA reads TGTGCCAGCAGCCAGATTAACTATGGCTACACCTTC.